These T cell receptor beta chains were read from a single sample in a study of early T cells in non-severe SARS-CoV-2 infection. TCRdb independently ran MiXCR on the 5' RACE reads; one entry per CDR3 protein. The data contain fewer than 30,000 distinct CDR3 sequences, about 5% of them singletons. The specimen sequenced was whole blood. These receptor sequences come from an adult who was a healthcare worker with PCR-confirmed SARS-CoV-2 infection or an uninfected control (not recorded which). The CDR3 runs from the conserved cysteine through the conserved F or W. The D gene is left open where the match is weak. Clone sizes are given selectively: once, few, many, or a class where the clone is expanded.

abundance	j_gene	v_gene	d_gene	CDR3aa	CDR3nt
many	TRBJ2-6	TRBV25-1	.	CASSDQIARSGANVLTF	TGTGCCAGCAGTGACCAAATCGCTAGGTCCGGGGCCAACGTCCTGACTTTC
many	TRBJ2-7	TRBV29-1	TRBD1	CSVQPGTETYEQYF	TGCAGCGTTCAACCCGGGACAGAAACCTACGAGCAGTACTTC
.	TRBJ1-4	TRBV18	.	CASSPNTSSGKEKLFF	TGTGCCAGCTCACCCAACACGAGTTCCGGGAAAGAAAAACTGTTTTTT
many	TRBJ1-2	TRBV5-4	.	CASRTDQGANYGYTF	TGTGCCAGCAGGACCGACCAGGGAGCTAACTATGGCTACACCTTC
many	TRBJ1-5	TRBV20-1	TRBD1	CSASRDREYQPQHF	TGCAGTGCCAGCAGGGACAGGGAATATCAGCCCCAGCATTTT
many	TRBJ2-1	TRBV29-1	.	CSVGEQFF	TGCAGCGTAGGTGAGCAGTTCTTC
few	TRBJ2-1	TRBV5-1	.	CASSLNAGSNEQFF	TGCGCCAGCAGCTTAAACGCAGGGTCCAATGAGCAGTTCTTC
many	TRBJ1-1	TRBV2	.	CASSNSQVYTEAFF	TGTGCCAGCAGCAATTCCCAGGTCTACACTGAAGCTTTCTTT
many	TRBJ2-3	TRBV4-2	.	CASSQTEDTQYF	TGTGCCAGCAGCCAGACAGAAGATACGCAGTATTTT
.	TRBJ2-1	TRBV29-1	TRBD2	CSVQGGAGKYNEQFF	TGCAGCGTCCAGGGCGGAGCGGGGAAATACAATGAGCAGTTCTTC
few	TRBJ2-2	TRBV18	.	CASSPGPSNTGELFF	TGTGCCAGCTCACCGGGACCTTCGAACACCGGGGAGCTGTTTTTT
many	TRBJ2-7	TRBV7-8	.	CASRTVGGYEQYF	TGTGCCAGCAGAACCGTGGGCGGCTACGAGCAGTACTTC
many	TRBJ1-5	TRBV12-3/TRBV12-4	.	CASSPGENQPQHF	TGTGCCAGCAGTCCGGGCGAGAATCAGCCCCAGCATTTT
many	TRBJ2-3	TRBV10-1	TRBD2	CASSDTSGTDTQYF	TGCGCCAGCAGTGACACTAGCGGGACAGATACGCAGTATTTT
.	TRBJ2-1	TRBV5-1	.	CASSLGGPEDEQFF	TGCGCCAGCAGCTTGGGGGGACCCGAGGATGAGCAGTTCTTC
many	TRBJ1-1	TRBV7-9	.	CASSSSNTEAFF	TGTGCCAGCAGCAGTAGCAACACTGAAGCTTTCTTT
few	TRBJ1-1	TRBV6-5	.	CASSSYPVGGTEAFF	TGTGCCAGCAGTAGCTACCCAGTGGGGGGCACTGAAGCTTTCTTT
.	TRBJ1-1	TRBV20-1	.	CSADALNTEAFF	TGCAGTGCGGACGCTTTGAACACTGAAGCTTTCTTT
many	TRBJ2-7	TRBV18	.	CASSRTDAYEQYF	TGTGCCAGCTCGCGTACAGATGCTTACGAGCAGTACTTC
few	TRBJ2-2	TRBV20-1	TRBD2	CSAPGLAGVRNTGELFF	TGCAGTGCCCCGGGACTAGCGGGAGTTCGGAACACCGGGGAGCTGTTTTTT
.	TRBJ2-4	TRBV29-1	.	CSVGGLGNIQYF	TGCAGCGTTGGAGGCCTGGGAAACATTCAGTACTTC
few	TRBJ2-5	TRBV28	.	CASSFSTGQETQYF	TGTGCCAGCAGTTTCTCGACAGGACAGGAGACCCAGTACTTC
many	TRBJ2-1	TRBV9	TRBD2	CASSVLAGTYNEQFF	TGTGCCAGCAGCGTACTAGCGGGGACCTACAATGAGCAGTTCTTC
.	TRBJ2-7	TRBV6-2/TRBV6-3	TRBD1	CASRGTGSSYEQYF	TGTGCCAGCCGAGGGACAGGGAGCTCCTACGAGCAGTACTTC
many	TRBJ2-7	TRBV29-1	TRBD2	CSVGLAGSYEQYF	TGCAGCGTTGGACTAGCGGGCTCCTACGAGCAGTACTTC
.	TRBJ2-1	TRBV15	.	CATSSYRVGIGQFF	TGTGCCACCAGCAGCTACCGCGTGGGGATCGGGCAGTTCTTC
many	TRBJ1-1	TRBV28	TRBD1	CASTDRGDTEAFF	TGTGCCAGCACGGACAGGGGGGACACTGAAGCTTTCTTT
.	TRBJ2-1	TRBV29-1	TRBD2	CSVELAGTSPYNEQFF	TGCAGCGTTGAATTGGCCGGGACTAGCCCCTACAATGAGCAGTTCTTC
many	TRBJ1-1	TRBV4-3	.	CASSQDGDMNTEAFF	TGCGCCAGCAGCCAAGATGGAGATATGAACACTGAAGCTTTCTTT
many	TRBJ2-2	TRBV6-6	.	CASSPSNWGTNTGELFF	TGTGCCAGCAGTCCTTCGAACTGGGGGACCAACACCGGGGAGCTGTTTTTT
.	TRBJ2-3	TRBV27	TRBD2	CASSFWPSGSDRNTQYF	TGTGCCAGCAGTTTCTGGCCTAGCGGGAGTGATAGGAATACGCAGTATTTT
many	TRBJ2-3	TRBV5-6	.	CASSYLVGEGTDTQYF	TGTGCCAGCAGCTACCTGGTAGGGGAGGGCACAGATACGCAGTATTTT